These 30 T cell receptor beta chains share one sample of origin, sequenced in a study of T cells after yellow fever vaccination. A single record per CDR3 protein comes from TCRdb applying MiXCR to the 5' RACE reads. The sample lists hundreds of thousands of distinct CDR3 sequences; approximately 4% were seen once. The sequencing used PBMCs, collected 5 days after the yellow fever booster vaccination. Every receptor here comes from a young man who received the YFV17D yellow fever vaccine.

In DNA form, the CDR3 reads TGTGCCACAACCGGGGACGTAAACACCGGGGAGCTGTTTTTT. Amino acid sequence: CATTGDVNTGELFF. This chain connects TRBV10-3 to TRBJ2-2; D may be TRBD1 or TRBD2 (5 bases each). CDR3 length: 14 residues. Trimming stripped 10 bases from V and 2 bases from J, with 14 bases between. Germline V CDR1 and CDR2: ENHRY, SYGVKD.

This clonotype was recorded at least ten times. CDR3 region: CATQTNGALDGYTF. The CDR3 DNA is TGTGCCACTCAGACCAACGGGGCCTTGGATGGCTACACCTTC. The chain employs TRBV24-1 and TRBJ1-2; TRBD1 is a possible D gene (5 bases). V lost 10 bases and J lost 6, with 20 bases in between. The CDR3 extends over 14 amino acids. Germline loops: CDR1 KGHDR, CDR2 SFDVKD.

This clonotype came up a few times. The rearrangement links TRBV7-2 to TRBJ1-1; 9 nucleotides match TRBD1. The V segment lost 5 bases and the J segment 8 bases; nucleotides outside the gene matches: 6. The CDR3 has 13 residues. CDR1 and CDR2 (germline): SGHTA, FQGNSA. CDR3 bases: TGTGCCAGCAGCAGGGACAGGGAATCGGAAGCTTTCTTT. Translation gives CASSRDRESEAFF.

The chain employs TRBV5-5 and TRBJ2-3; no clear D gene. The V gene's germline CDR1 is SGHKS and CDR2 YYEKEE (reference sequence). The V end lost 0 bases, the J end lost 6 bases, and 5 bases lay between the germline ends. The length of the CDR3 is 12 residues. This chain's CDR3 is CASSLDWDTQYF. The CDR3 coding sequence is TGTGCCAGCAGCTTGGATTGGGATACGCAGTATTTT.

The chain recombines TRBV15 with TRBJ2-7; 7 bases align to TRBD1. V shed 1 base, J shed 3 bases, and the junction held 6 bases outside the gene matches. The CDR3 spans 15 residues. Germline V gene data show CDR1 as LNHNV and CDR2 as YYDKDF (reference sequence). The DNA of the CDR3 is TGTGCCACCAGCAGAGCAAGACAGGGTTTCTACGAGCAGTACGTC. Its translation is CATSRARQGFYEQYV.

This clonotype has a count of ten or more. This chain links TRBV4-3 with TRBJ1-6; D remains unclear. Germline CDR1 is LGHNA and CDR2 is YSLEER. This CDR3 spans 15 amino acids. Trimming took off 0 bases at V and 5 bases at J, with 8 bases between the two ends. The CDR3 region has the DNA TGCGCCAGCAGCCAAGAAACGGCAGATAATTCACCCCTCCACTTT. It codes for CASSQETADNSPLHF.

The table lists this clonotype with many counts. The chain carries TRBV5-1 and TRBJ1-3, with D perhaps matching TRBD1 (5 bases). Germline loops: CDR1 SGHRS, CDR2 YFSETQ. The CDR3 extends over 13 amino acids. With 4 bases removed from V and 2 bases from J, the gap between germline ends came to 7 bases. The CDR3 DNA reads TGCGCCAGCAGCGGCAGGGCTGGAAACACCATATATTTT. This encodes CASSGRAGNTIYF.

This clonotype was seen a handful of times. CDR3 sequence reads: CASSQGTGGRADTQYF. The CDR3, as DNA: TGTGCCAGCTCCCAGGGAACAGGGGGCCGGGCAGATACGCAGTATTTT. The chain recombines TRBV18 with TRBJ2-3; 9 nucleotides line up with TRBD1. The CDR3 is made up of 16 amino acids. Germline CDR1 and CDR2: KGHSH and LQKENI. J lost 4 bases, V lost 6 bases, and 11 bases had no gene match.

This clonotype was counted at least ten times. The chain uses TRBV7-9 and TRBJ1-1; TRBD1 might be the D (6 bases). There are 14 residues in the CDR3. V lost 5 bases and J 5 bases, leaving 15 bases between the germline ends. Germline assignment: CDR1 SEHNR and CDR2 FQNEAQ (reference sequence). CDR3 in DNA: TGTGCCAGCAGCACCGGTTGGGGGCGGACTGAAGCTTTCTTT. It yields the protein CASSTGWGRTEAFF.

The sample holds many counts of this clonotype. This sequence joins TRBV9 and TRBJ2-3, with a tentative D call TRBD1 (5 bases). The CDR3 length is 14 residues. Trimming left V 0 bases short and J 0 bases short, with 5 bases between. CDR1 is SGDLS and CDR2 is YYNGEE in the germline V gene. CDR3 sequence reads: CASSVGGSTDTQYF. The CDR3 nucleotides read TGTGCCAGCAGCGTAGGGGGCAGCACAGATACGCAGTATTTT.

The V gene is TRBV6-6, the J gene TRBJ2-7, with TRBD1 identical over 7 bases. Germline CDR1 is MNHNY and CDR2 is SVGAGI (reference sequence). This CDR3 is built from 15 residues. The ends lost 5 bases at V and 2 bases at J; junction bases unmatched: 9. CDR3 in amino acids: CASSRLAGQAYEQYF. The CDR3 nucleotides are TGTGCCAGCAGTCGACTCGCTGGACAGGCCTACGAGCAGTACTTC.

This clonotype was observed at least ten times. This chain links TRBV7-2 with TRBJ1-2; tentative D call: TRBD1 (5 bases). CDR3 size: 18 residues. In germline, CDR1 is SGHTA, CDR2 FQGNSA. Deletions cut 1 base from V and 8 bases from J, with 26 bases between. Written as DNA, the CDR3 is TGTGCCAGCAGCTTAGTTACTTCGTCGCGGCGAACCGGGGGGGGCTACACCTTC. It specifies CASSLVTSSRRTGGGYTF.

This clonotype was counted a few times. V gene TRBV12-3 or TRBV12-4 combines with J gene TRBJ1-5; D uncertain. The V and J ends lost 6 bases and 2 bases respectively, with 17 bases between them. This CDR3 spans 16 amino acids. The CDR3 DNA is TGTGCCAGCAGCCGAGGGTGGGGTATAGGCAATCAGCCCCAGCATTTT. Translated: CASSRGWGIGNQPQHF.

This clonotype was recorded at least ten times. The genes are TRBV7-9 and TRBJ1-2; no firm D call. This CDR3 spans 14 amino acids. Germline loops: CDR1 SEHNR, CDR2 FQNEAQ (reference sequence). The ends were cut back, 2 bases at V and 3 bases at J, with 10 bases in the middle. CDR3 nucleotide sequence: TGTGCCAGCAGCTTATTCCAGTCCCACTATGGCTACACCTTC. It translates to CASSLFQSHYGYTF. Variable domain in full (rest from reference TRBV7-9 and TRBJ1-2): DTGVSQNPRHKITKRGQNVTFRCDPISEHNRLYWYRQTLGQGPEFLTYFQNEAQLEKSRLLSDRFSAERPKGSFSTLEIQRTEQGDSAMYLCASSLFQSHYGYTFGSGTRLTVV.

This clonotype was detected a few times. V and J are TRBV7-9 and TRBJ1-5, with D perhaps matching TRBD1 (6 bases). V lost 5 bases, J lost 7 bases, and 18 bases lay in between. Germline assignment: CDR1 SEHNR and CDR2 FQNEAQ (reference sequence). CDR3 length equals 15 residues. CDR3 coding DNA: TGTGCCAGCAGCCCCGAGGGGGGTTCGGGACAGCCCCAGCATTTT. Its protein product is CASSPEGGSGQPQHF. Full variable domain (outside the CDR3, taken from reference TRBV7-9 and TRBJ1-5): DTGVSQNPRHKITKRGQNVTFRCDPISEHNRLYWYRQTLGQGPEFLTYFQNEAQLEKSRLLSDRFSAERPKGSFSTLEIQRTEQGDSAMYLCASSPEGGSGQPQHFGDGTRLSIL.

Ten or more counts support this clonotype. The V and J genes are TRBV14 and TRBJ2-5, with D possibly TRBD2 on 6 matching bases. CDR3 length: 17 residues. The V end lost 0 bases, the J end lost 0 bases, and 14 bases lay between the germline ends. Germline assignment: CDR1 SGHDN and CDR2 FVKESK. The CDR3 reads CASSQESAGAYQETQYF. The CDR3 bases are TGTGCCAGCAGCCAAGAATCAGCGGGCGCTTACCAAGAGACCCAGTACTTC.

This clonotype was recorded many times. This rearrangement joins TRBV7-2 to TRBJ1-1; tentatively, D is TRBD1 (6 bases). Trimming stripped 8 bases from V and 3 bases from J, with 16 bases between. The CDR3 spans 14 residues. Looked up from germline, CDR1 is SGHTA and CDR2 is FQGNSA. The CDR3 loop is CASRIITGYTEAFF. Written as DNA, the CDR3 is TGTGCCAGCCGCATAATTACAGGGTACACTGAAGCTTTCTTT.

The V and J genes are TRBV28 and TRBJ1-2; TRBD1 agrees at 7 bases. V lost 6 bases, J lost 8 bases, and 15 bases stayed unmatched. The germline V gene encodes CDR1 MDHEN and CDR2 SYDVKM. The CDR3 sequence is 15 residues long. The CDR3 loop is CASSAAGQASSGYTF. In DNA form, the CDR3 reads TGTGCCAGCAGCGCCGCCGGACAGGCCAGCAGCGGCTACACCTTC.

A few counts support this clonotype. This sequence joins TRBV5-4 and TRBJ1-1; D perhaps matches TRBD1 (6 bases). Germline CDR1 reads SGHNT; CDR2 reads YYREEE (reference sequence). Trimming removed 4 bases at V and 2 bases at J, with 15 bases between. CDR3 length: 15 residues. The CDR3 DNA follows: TGTGCCAGCAGCCAGATCGGACAGCCCAACACTGAAGCTTTCTTT. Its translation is CASSQIGQPNTEAFF. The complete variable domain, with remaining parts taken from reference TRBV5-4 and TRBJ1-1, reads ETGVTQSPTHLIKTRGQQVTLRCSSQSGHNTVSWYQQALGQGPQFIFQYYREEENGRGNFPPRFSGLQFPNYSSELNVNALELDDSALYLCASSQIGQPNTEAFFGQGTRLTVV.

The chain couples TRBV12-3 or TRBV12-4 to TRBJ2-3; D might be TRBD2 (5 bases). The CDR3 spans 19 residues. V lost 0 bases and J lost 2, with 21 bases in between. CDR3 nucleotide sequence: TGTGCCAGCAGTTTAGCGCTCGGGTCGGGATCCCATCCCACAGATACGCAGTATTTT. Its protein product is CASSLALGSGSHPTDTQYF.

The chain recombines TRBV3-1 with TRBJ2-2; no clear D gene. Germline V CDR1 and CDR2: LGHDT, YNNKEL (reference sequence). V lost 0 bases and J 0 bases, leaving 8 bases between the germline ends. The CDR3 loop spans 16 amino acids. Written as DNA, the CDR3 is TGTGCCAGCAGCCAAGACCAAAACGCGAACACCGGGGAGCTGTTTTTT. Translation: CASSQDQNANTGELFF.

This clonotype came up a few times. The CDR3 region is CASRDSYNQPQHF. The CDR3 DNA follows: TGTGCCAGCAGGGACAGTTACAATCAGCCCCAGCATTTT. The V and J genes are TRBV6-2 or TRBV6-3 and TRBJ1-5; maybe TRBD1 (6 bases). With 6 bases removed from V and 3 bases from J, the gap between germline ends came to 9 bases. This CDR3 region has 13 residues. Germline CDR1 and CDR2: MNHEY and SVGEGT.

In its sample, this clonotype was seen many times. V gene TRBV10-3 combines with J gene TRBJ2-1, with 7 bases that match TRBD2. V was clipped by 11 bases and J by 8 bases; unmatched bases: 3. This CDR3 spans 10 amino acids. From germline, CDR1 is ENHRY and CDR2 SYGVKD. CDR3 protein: CAGGDDEQFF. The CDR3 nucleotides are TGTGCCGGGGGGGATGATGAGCAGTTCTTC.

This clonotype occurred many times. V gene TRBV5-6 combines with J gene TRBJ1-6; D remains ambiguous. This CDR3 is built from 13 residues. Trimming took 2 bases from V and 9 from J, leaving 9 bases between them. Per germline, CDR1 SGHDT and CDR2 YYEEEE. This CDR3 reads CASSFERSSPLHF. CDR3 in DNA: TGTGCCAGCAGCTTTGAGAGGAGTTCACCCCTCCACTTT.

The CDR3 sequence: CASSVDRGRNSPLHF. The CDR3 nucleotides read TGTGCCAGCAGCGTAGATCGGGGGCGTAATTCACCCCTCCACTTT. This chain links TRBV9 with TRBJ1-6; D is perhaps TRBD1 (6 bases). The CDR3 is 15 amino acids. V lost 0 bases and J 6 bases, leaving 10 bases between the germline ends. Germline lookup yields CDR1 SGDLS and CDR2 YYNGEE.

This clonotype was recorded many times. The CDR3 here is CSALDQPGEQYV. The CDR3 DNA reads as TGCAGTGCGCTCGACCAGCCGGGGGAGCAGTACGTC. V gene TRBV20-1 combines with J gene TRBJ2-7; tentative D call: TRBD2 (5 bases). V lost 6 bases and J 7 bases, leaving 16 bases between the germline ends. The CDR3 covers 12 residues. From germline, CDR1 is DFQATT and CDR2 SNEGSKA (reference sequence).

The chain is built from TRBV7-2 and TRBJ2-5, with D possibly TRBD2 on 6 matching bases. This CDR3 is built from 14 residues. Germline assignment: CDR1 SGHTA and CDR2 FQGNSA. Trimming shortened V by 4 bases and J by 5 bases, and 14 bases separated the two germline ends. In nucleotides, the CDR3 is TGTGCCAGCAGCTACCCTGGAGGGCGGGAGACCCAGTACTTC. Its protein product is CASSYPGGRETQYF.

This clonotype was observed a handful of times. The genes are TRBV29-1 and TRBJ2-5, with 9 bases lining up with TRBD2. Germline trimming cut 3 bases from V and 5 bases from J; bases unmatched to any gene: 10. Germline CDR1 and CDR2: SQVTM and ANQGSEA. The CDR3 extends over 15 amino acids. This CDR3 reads CSVEMGRGGLETQYF. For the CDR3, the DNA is TGCAGCGTTGAGATGGGGCGGGGGGGCCTGGAGACCCAGTACTTC.

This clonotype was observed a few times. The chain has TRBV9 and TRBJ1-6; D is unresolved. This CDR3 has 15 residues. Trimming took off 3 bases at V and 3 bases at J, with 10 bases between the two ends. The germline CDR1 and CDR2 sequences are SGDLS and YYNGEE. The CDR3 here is CASSEGVFYNSPLHF. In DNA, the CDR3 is TGTGCCAGCAGCGAGGGAGTATTCTATAATTCACCCCTCCACTTT.

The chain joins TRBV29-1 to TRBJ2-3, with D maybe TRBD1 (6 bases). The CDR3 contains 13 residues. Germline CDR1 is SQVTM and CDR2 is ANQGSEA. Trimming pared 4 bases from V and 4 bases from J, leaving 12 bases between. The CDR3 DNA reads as TGCAGCGTTGTAAAAGGGGGTGCAGATACGCAGTATTTT. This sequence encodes CSVVKGGADTQYF.